This TCR beta chain was observed in a study of CD8 T cells in ankylosing spondylitis (dated by TCRdb to the late 2010s). With regard to the full study: The study profiled T cell receptor beta repertoires in healthy donors and ankylosing spondylitis patients to find disease-linked TCR variants. In total, the full study cohort was made up of nearly 110 healthy donors and about two dozen ankylosing spondylitis patients. Peripheral blood samples were taken, and synovial fluid was additionally collected from ankylosing spondylitis patients. Overall study results and their limits: The disease-linked clones had a CD8+ phenotype and were found at relatively low frequencies in peripheral blood. The disease-linked clones were reported to be significantly enriched in matched synovial fluid samples from ankylosing spondylitis patients. Some motif variants were previously reported in synovial fluid and blood of reactive arthritis patients, suggesting common disease-initiation mechanisms. Blood from ankylosing spondylitis patients appeared to be characterized by a TCR beta motif made up of under ten highly homologous amino acid variants.

The listed sequencing device is Illumina HiSeq 2500. Quantitative 5'-RACE with molecular barcodes was the method used to prepare the TCR beta libraries. In the source study's methods: A new computational method, built on a probabilistic model of VDJ rearrangement, was used to identify disease-linked TCR variants. TCRdb reprocessing: public reads trimmed at Q25 with fastp, clones called with MiXCR, in-frame beta chains kept. Each CDR3 protein gets just one entry, which takes the most common genes and DNA from the rows behind it. TCRdb's processing, not the study's, gives the V and J calls here. A total of under 300,000 distinct CDR3 sequences appear in this sample, roughly a tenth of them only once. The ten largest clones represent 6% to 7.5% of the sample. Trimming leaves V shorter by 6 bases and J shorter by 10 bases, with the junction holding 11 bases beyond the gene matches. CDR1 and CDR2 are drawn from the germline V gene: KGHSH, LQKENI. Reading from cysteine to phenylalanine, the CDR3 counts 13 amino acids. Left in the record is the CDR3 DNA by itself, 39 bases read in frame from the first base.

For this clonotype: Its antigen is still unknown. Per-nucleotide qualities are absent, and no much larger clonotype sits a single base away.

The sequence links TRBV18 to TRBJ1-1; 7 bases in the middle match TRBD1. The sequence was obtained from a male donor with ankylosing spondylitis or in good health (not recorded which). Material for sequencing was blood, either unsorted or a sorted T cell fraction (not recorded which). The CDR3: CASSDPAQGRAFF. The bases read TGTGCCAGCTCCGACCCGGCACAGGGGCGAGCTTTCTTT.